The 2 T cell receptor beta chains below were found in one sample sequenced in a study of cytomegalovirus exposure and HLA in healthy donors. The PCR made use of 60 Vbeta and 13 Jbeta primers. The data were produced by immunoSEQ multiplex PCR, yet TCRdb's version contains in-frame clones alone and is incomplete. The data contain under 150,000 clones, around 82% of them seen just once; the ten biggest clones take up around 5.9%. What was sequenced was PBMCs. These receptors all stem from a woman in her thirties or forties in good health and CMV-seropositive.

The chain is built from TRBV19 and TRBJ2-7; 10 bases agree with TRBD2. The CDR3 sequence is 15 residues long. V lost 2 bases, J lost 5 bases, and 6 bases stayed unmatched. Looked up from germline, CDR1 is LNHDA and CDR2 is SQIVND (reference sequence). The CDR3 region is CASSIWPSGSDEQYF. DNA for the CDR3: TGTGCCAGTAGTATATGGCCTAGCGGGAGTGACGAGCAGTACTTC.

CDR3 in DNA: TGTGCCAGTACCAGGAGGAGCTACGAGCAGTACTTC. Encoded protein: CASTRRSYEQYF. The chain joins TRBV19 to TRBJ2-7, with D tentatively TRBD2 (5 bases). The CDR3 extends over 12 amino acids. V dropped 7 bases and J dropped 3 bases, with 10 bases sitting between them. Per the germline V gene, CDR1 is LNHDA and CDR2 is SQIVND (reference sequence).